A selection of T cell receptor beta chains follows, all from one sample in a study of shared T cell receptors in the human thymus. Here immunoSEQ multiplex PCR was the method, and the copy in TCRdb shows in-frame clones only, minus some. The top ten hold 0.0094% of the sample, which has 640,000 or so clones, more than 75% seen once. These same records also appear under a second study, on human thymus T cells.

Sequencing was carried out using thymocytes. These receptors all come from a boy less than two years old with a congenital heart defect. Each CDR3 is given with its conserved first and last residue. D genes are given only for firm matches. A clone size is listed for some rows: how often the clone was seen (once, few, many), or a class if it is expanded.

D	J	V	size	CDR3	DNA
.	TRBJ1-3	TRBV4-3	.	CASSQSEDSGNTIYF	TGCGCCAGCAGCCAATCAGAGGACTCTGGAAACACCATATATTTT
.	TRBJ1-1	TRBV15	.	CATSRPLSGGALNTEAFF	TGTGCCACCAGCAGGCCCCTGTCTGGGGGGGCGCTGAACACTGAAGCTTTCTTT
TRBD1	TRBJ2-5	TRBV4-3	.	CASSHRGWDRSQETQYF	TGCGCCAGCAGCCACCGCGGGTGGGACAGAAGCCAAGAGACCCAGTACTTC
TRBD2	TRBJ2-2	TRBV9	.	CASSRPSGSRSGELFF	TGTGCCAGCAGCCGCCCTAGCGGGAGTAGGTCCGGGGAGCTGTTTTTT
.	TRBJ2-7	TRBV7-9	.	CASSLEARVSSYEQYF	TGTGCCAGCAGCTTAGAAGCCAGGGTGAGCTCCTACGAGCAGTACTTC
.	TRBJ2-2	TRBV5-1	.	CASSSVITGELFF	TGCGCCAGCAGCTCGGTGATCACCGGGGAGCTGTTTTTT
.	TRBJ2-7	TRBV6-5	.	CASIGRRKDVHEQYF	TGTGCCAGCATAGGAAGGAGGAAGGACGTCCACGAGCAGTACTTC
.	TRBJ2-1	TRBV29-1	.	CSVDSAEPKDNEQFF	TGCAGCGTTGACTCTGCGGAACCCAAAGACAATGAGCAGTTCTTC
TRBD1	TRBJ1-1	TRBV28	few	CASSPHRGRMNTEAFF	TGTGCCAGCAGTCCTCACAGGGGGAGGATGAACACTGAAGCTTTCTTT
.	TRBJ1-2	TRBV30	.	CAWSERAGANYGYTF	TGTGCCTGGAGTGAGAGAGCGGGAGCTAACTATGGCTACACCTTC
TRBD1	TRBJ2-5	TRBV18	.	CASSPNVRDRDQETQYF	TGTGCCAGCTCACCTAACGTCCGGGACAGGGATCAAGAGACCCAGTACTTC
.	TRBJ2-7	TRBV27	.	CASSPLTPSSYEQYF	TGTGCCAGCAGTCCCCTAACTCCGAGCTCCTACGAGCAGTACTTC
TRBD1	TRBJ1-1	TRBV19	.	CASNQIKGAVNTEAFF	TGTGCCAGCAACCAAATTAAGGGGGCCGTGAACACTGAAGCTTTCTTT
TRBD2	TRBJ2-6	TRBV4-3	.	CASSQSVSAGAGGANVLTF	TGCGCCAGCAGCCAAAGTGTTTCGGCGGGAGCGGGGGGGGCCAACGTCCTGACTTTC
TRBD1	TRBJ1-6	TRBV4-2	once	CASSRETGDNSPLHF	TGTGCCAGCAGCCGAGAGACAGGGGATAATTCACCCCTCCACTTT
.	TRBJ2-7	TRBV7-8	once	CASSTWTRPKQYF	TGTGCCAGCAGCACCTGGACACGGCCGAAACAGTACTTC
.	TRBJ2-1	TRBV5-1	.	CASSLLLTPDEQFF	TGCGCCAGCAGCTTATTATTGACTCCTGATGAGCAGTTCTTC
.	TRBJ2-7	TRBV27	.	CASSNNLVSYEQYF	TGTGCCAGCAGTAATAACTTAGTCTCCTACGAGCAGTACTTC
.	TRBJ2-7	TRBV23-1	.	CASSQCLQTHYEQYF	TGCGCCAGCAGTCAATGTCTACAGACCCACTACGAGCAGTACTTC
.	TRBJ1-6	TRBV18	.	CASSHRGENNSPLHF	TGTGCCAGCTCACACCGCGGGGAGAATAATTCACCCCTCCACTTT
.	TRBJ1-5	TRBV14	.	CASSQGLSNQPQHF	TGTGCCAGCAGCCAAGGTCTTAGCAATCAGCCCCAGCATTTT
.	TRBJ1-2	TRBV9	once	CASSVSRDISYGYTF	TGTGCCAGCAGCGTATCACGGGACATCAGCTATGGCTACACCTTC
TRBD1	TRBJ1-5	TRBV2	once	CASSDPGQGNQPQHF	TGTGCCAGCAGCGACCCGGGACAGGGAAATCAGCCCCAGCATTTT
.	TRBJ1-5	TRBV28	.	CASIPLGAGARRRYYSNQPQHF	TGTGCCAGCATCCCTTTAGGTGCAGGCGCACGCCGAAGATATTATAGCAATCAGCCCCAGCATTTT
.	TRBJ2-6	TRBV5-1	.	CASSLEDRLSSGANVLTF	TGCGCCAGCAGCTTGGAAGACAGGTTGAGCTCTGGGGCCAACGTCCTGACTTTC
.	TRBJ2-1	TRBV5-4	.	CASSSGVGSEQFF	TGTGCCAGCAGCTCGGGGGTGGGAAGTGAGCAGTTCTTC
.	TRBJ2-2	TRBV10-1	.	CASSEGGTTNTGELFF	TGCGCCAGCAGTGAGGGCGGGACGACGAACACCGGGGAGCTGTTTTTT
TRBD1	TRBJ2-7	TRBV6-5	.	CASKGADRGFYEQYF	TGTGCCAGCAAAGGGGCGGACAGGGGGTTCTACGAGCAGTACTTC
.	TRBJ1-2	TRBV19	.	CASSIGQGRDNYGYTF	TGTGCCAGTAGTATCGGGCAGGGGAGAGACAACTATGGCTACACCTTC
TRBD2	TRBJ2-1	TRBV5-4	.	CASSRGLAGGPFNEQFF	TGTGCCAGCAGCCGGGGACTAGCGGGAGGGCCGTTCAATGAGCAGTTCTTC
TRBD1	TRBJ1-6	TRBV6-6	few	CASSYDGTVSSPLHF	TGTGCCAGCAGTTACGACGGGACAGTGAGCTCACCCCTCCACTTT